This TCR beta chain was sequenced for a study of shared clonotypes between healthy human individuals. Repertoires were generated with immunoSEQ multiplex PCR, while TCRdb's copy carries only in-frame clones and drops some. The repertoire includes about 1 million clones, 75% to 80% of them detected once, and more than 0.45% sits in the top ten. Trimming took 2 bases from V and 7 from J, leaving 13 bases between them. This CDR3 is 14 amino acids long. The germline V gene has CDR1 SEHNR and CDR2 FQNEAQ (reference sequence). This receptor was taken from a man aged 18-30 years in good health. Some clones in this sample may be carry-over from other donors' samples. The sequenced material came from memory CD4+ T cells from PBMCs. Subset given: CD45RA-negative fraction. J is TRBJ2-3 and V is TRBV7-9; tentatively, D is TRBD1 (6 bases). The CDR3: CASSLTGSINTQYF. CDR3 bases: TGTGCCAGCAGCTTAACAGGGTCCATTAATACGCAGTATTTT.